The 10 T cell receptor beta chains below come from one sample, sequenced in a study of blood T cell repertoires in COVID-19. Using immunoSEQ multiplex PCR, the repertoire was profiled, and TCRdb retains in-frame clones only, with some absent. The sample has roughly 250,000 clones, roughly 86% seen once. Sequencing was done on a sample of peripheral blood. These receptors came from a man aged 40-49 years who had recovered from COVID-19.

This chain uses TRBV30 with TRBJ1-1, with D unclear. V was trimmed by 2 bases and J by 1 base, leaving 8 bases between them. Germline CDR1 GTSNPN, CDR2 SVGIG (reference sequence). The CDR3 loop spans 13 amino acids. The CDR3 DNA sequence: TGTGCCTGGAGTATCGGAGGGAACACTGAAGCTTTCTTT. It codes for CAWSIGGNTEAFF.

This clone was detected once. The rearrangement links TRBV5-5 to TRBJ2-2; the D gene is possibly TRBD2 (5 bases). Germline V gives CDR1 SGHKS, CDR2 YYEKEE (reference sequence). Deletions cut 4 bases from V and 4 bases from J, with 11 bases between. The CDR3 is made up of 14 amino acids. For the CDR3, the DNA is TGTGCCAGCAGCGGATTCGAGGGCACCGGGGAGCTGTTTTTT. This codes for CASSGFEGTGELFF.

This sequence joins TRBV5-1 and TRBJ2-3, with D possibly TRBD1 on 6 matching bases. V was shortened by 3 bases and J by 1 base, with 9 bases between the two germline ends. The CDR3 is 14 amino acids. Germline-derived CDR1 and CDR2 are SGHRS and YFSETQ. Here the CDR3 reads CASSSRQGTDTQYF. CDR3 nucleotide sequence: TGCGCCAGCAGCTCCCGACAGGGCACAGATACGCAGTATTTT.

The genes are TRBV4-1 and TRBJ2-5; TRBD2 might be the D (6 bases). Deletions cut 0 bases from V and 5 bases from J, with 7 bases between. Germline loops: CDR1 MGHRA, CDR2 YSYEKL. CDR3 length equals 13 residues. The CDR3 sequence is CASSQEGLETQYF. As DNA, the CDR3 is TGCGCCAGCAGCCAAGAGGGACTCGAGACCCAGTACTTC.

The J gene is TRBJ2-1, the V gene TRBV19, with 14 bases fitting TRBD2. J was trimmed by 0 bases and V by 4 bases; bases with no gene match: 8. This CDR3 has 19 residues. CDR1 is LNHDA and CDR2 is SQIVND in the germline V gene (reference sequence). The CDR3 nucleotides are TGTGCCAGTAGTAAGGGGACTAGCGGGAGATTTAGCTCCTACAATGAGCAGTTCTTC. Amino acid sequence: CASSKGTSGRFSSYNEQFF.

The chain combines TRBV30 with TRBJ1-4, with TRBD1 as a possible D gene (6 bases). Per the germline V gene, CDR1 is GTSNPN and CDR2 is SVGIG (reference sequence). V lost 4 bases and J 6 bases, leaving 9 bases between the germline ends. The CDR3 covers 12 residues. The CDR3 reads CAWTAGDEKLFF. The CDR3, as DNA: TGTGCCTGGACGGCAGGGGATGAAAAACTGTTTTTT.

The chain recombines TRBV7-6 with TRBJ1-2, with 7 bases that match TRBD1. The V and J ends lost 5 bases and 0 bases, in that order; junction bases with no gene match: 6. The germline CDR1 and CDR2 sequences are SGHVS and FNYEAQ. The CDR3 contains 15 residues. The DNA of the CDR3 is TGTGCCAGCAGCCCCAAGGGGGCAGCTAACTATGGCTACACCTTC. This translates into CASSPKGAANYGYTF.

CDR3 region: CASSQERRAGGRADTQYF. CDR3 DNA: TGTGCCAGCAGCCAAGAAAGGCGAGCGGGGGGGCGGGCAGATACGCAGTATTTT. The chain recombines TRBV3-1 (or the pseudogene TRBV3-2) with TRBJ2-3; the match to TRBD2 covers 10 bases. V trimming: 0 bases; J trimming: 4 bases; junction bases outside the gene matches: 10. The CDR3 extends over 18 amino acids. CDR1 is LGHDT and CDR2 is YNNKEL in the germline V gene (reference sequence).

This clone occurred once. The chain couples TRBV7-9 to TRBJ2-3, with TRBD1 identical over 10 bases. After removal of 6 bases from V and 7 bases from J, the junction contained 7 bases not matched to a gene. The germline CDR1 and CDR2 sequences are SEHNR and FQNEAQ (reference sequence). This CDR3 comprises 14 residues. The CDR3 is CASSPGQGSHTQYF. The CDR3 nucleotides are TGTGCCAGCAGTCCGGGACAGGGGTCGCATACGCAGTATTTT.

V gene TRBV27 combines with J gene TRBJ1-5; no firm D call. Trimming pared 6 bases from V and 2 bases from J, leaving 20 bases between. In germline, CDR1 is MNHEY, CDR2 SMNVEV (reference sequence). There are 17 residues in the CDR3. CDR3 protein: CASSFAREGRRNQPQHF. The CDR3 coding sequence is TGTGCCAGCAGCTTTGCCCGGGAGGGTCGGCGCAATCAGCCCCAGCATTTT.